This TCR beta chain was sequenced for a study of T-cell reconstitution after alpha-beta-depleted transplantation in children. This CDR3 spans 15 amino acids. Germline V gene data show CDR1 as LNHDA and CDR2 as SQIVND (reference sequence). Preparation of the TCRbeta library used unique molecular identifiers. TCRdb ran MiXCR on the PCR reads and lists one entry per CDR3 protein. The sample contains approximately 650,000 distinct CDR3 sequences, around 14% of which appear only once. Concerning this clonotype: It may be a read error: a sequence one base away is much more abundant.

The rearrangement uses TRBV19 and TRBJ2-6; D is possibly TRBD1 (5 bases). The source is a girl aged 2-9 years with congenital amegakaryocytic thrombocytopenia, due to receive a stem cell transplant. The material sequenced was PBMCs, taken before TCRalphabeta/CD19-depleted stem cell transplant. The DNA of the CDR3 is TGTGCCAGCACAGGTTCACATGCTGGGGCCAACGGCCTGACTTTC. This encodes CASTGSHAGANGLTF. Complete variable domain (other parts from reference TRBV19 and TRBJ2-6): DGGITQSPKYLFRKEGQNVTLSCEQNLNHDAMYWYRQDPGQGLRLIYYSQIVNDFQKGDIAEGYSVSREKKESFPLTVTSAQKNPTAFYLCASTGSHAGANGLTFGAGSRLTVL.